Sequencing of this T cell receptor (beta chain) was carried out in a study of T cells in Graves' hyperthyroidism and ophthalmopathy. Study summary: Before any treatment, at initial diagnosis, peripheral blood was collected. Study observations and caveats: Separation of ophthalmopathy from stable hyperthyroidism was achieved by a 13 V-J model.

With V trimmed by 7 bases and J by 11 bases, 13 bases remained unmatched. Germline-derived CDR1 and CDR2 are MDHEN and SYDVKM. The CDR3 is made up of 13 amino acids. This sample holds PBMCs from roughly 10 ml fresh peripheral blood. Many counts were recorded for this clonotype. Its antigen is as yet unknown. From RNA transcripts, TCR beta CDR3 regions were amplified. Researchers ran a first-round RT-PCR on the TCR CDR3 using the HTBI primer set. TCRdb called the multiplex PCR reads again in MiXCR, with one record for every CDR3 protein. The table records approximately 250,000 distinct CDR3 sequences, about 24% of them present only once.

The material sequenced was blood. The clonotype was recovered from a woman aged 40 to 49 with Graves' ophthalmopathy. The chain carries TRBV28 and TRBJ2-7, with TRBD2 matching 8 bases. The CDR3 spells CASIPSGRSVEYF. CDR3 DNA sequence: TGTGCCAGCATACCCAGCGGGAGATCCGTCGAGTACTTC.